This entry features one T cell receptor beta chain sequence. TCRdb used MiXCR to reprocess the RT-PCR reads, holding one entry per CDR3 protein. The repertoire holds around 470,000 distinct CDR3 sequences, with approximately 7.2% as singletons. This entry is derived from a study of response to subunit inactivated influenza vaccine. This CDR3 is built from 17 residues. V lost 4 bases to trimming and J lost 0 bases; unmatched junction nucleotides: 7. Germline assignment: CDR1 KGHDR and CDR2 SFDVKD. This specimen was PBMCs from blood, taken 23 to 25 months after vaccination. The gene calls are TRBV24-1 and TRBJ2-2; 7 nucleotides match TRBD1. The clonotype was recovered from a man between 50 and 70 years old who received an inactivated influenza vaccine. For the CDR3, the DNA is TGTGCCACCAGTGACCCCCGACAGGGCGCGAACACCGGGGAGCTGTTTTTT. It encodes CATSDPRQGANTGELFF.